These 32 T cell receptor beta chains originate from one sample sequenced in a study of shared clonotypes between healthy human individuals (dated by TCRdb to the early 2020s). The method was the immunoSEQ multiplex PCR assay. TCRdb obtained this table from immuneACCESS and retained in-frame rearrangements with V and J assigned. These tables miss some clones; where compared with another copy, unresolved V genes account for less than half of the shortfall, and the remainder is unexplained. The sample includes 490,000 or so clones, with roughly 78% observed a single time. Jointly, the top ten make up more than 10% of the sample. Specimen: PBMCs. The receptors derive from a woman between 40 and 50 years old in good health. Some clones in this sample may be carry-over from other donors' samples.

This chain's CDR3 is CASSQRVTGAGETQYF. The CDR3 region has the DNA TGTGCCAGCTCACAGAGAGTGACAGGGGCCGGAGAGACCCAGTACTTC. The chain employs TRBV18 and TRBJ2-5; 8 nucleotides align to TRBD1. This CDR3 has 16 amino acids. Trimming took 4 bases from V and 4 from J; bases not matched to a gene: 11. The germline V gene encodes CDR1 KGHSH and CDR2 LQKENI.

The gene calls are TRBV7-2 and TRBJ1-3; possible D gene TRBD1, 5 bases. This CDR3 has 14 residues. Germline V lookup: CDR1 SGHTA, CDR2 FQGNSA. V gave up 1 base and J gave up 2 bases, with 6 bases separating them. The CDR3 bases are TGTGCCAGCAGCTTAGGAGGGGCTGGAAACACCATATATTTT. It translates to CASSLGGAGNTIYF.

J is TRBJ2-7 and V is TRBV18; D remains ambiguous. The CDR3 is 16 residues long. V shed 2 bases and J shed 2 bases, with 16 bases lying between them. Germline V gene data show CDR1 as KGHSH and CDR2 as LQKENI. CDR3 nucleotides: TGTGCCAGCTCACCATGGGCCGATGAAGGAGCCTACGAGCAGTACTTC. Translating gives CASSPWADEGAYEQYF.

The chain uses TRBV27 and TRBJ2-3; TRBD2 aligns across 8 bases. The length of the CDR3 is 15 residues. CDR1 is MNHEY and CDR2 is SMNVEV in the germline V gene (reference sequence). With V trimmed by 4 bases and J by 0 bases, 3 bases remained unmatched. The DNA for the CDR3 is TGTGCCAGCAGTTCGGCTAGCGGGAGCACAGATACGCAGTATTTT. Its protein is CASSSASGSTDTQYF.

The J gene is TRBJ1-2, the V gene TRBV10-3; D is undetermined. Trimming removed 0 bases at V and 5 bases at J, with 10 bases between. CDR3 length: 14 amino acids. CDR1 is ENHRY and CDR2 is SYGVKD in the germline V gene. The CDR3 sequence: CAISESGRAYGYTF. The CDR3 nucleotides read TGTGCCATCAGTGAGTCCGGTAGGGCATATGGCTACACCTTC.

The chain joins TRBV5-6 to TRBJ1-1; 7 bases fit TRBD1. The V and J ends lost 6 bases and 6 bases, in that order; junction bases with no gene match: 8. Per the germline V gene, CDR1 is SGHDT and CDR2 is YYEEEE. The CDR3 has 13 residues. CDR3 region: CASTMTGSPEAFF. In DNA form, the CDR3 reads TGTGCCAGCACCATGACAGGGAGTCCTGAAGCTTTCTTT.

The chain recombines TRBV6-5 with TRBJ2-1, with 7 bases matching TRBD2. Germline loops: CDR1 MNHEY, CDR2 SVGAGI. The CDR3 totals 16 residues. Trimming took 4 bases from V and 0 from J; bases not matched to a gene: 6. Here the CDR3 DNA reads TGTGCCAGCAGTTCCCCACTAGCGCTCTCCTACAATGAGCAGTTCTTC. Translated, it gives CASSSPLALSYNEQFF.

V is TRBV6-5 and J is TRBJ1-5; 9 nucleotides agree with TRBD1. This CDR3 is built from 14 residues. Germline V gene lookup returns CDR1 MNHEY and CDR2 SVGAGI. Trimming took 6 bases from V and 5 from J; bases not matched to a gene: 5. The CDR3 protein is CASSGTGFDQPQHF. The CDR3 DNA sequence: TGTGCCAGCAGCGGGACAGGGTTCGATCAGCCCCAGCATTTT.

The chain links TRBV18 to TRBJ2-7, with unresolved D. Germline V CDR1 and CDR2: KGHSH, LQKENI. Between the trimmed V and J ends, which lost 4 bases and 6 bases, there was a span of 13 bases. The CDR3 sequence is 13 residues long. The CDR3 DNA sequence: TGTGCCAGCTCACGAGACAATAAGGGCGAGCAGTACTTC. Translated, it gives CASSRDNKGEQYF. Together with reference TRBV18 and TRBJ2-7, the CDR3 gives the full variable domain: NAGVMQNPRHLVRRRGQEARLRCSPMKGHSHVYWYRQLPEEGLKFMVYLQKENIIDESGMPKERFSAEFPKEGPSILRIQQVVRGDSAAYFCASSRDNKGEQYFGPGTRLTVT.

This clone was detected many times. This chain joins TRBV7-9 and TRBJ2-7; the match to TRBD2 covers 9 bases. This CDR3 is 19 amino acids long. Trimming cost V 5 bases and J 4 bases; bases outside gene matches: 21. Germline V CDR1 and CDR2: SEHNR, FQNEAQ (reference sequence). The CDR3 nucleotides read TGTGCCAGCAGCAATCTCAGGCGCGGGAGGGCCCTTGGGCAATACGAGCAGTACTTC. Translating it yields CASSNLRRGRALGQYEQYF.

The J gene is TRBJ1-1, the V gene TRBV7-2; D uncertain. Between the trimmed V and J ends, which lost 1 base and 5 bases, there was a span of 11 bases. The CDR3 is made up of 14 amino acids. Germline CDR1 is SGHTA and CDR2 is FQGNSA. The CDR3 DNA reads TGTGCCAGCAGCTTAGGAGGGCTGGCGACTGAAGCTTTCTTT. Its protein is CASSLGGLATEAFF.

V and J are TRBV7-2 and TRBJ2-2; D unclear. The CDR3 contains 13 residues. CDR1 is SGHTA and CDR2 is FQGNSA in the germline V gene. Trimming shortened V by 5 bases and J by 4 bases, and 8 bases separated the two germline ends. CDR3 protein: CASSEDPTGELFF. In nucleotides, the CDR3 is TGTGCCAGCAGCGAGGATCCCACCGGGGAGCTGTTTTTT.

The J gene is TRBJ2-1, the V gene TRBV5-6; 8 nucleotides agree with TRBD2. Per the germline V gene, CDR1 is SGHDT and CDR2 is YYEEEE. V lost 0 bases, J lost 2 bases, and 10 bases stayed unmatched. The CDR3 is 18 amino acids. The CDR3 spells CASSLELAATAPYNEQFF. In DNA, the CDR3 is TGTGCCAGCAGCTTGGAACTAGCGGCGACAGCTCCCTACAATGAGCAGTTCTTC.

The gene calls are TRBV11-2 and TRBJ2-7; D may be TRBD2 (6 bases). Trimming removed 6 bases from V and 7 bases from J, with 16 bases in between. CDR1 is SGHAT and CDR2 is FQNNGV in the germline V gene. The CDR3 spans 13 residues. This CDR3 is CASSLPLAGEQYF. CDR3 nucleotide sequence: TGTGCCAGCAGTTTACCCCTGGCGGGGGAGCAGTACTTC.

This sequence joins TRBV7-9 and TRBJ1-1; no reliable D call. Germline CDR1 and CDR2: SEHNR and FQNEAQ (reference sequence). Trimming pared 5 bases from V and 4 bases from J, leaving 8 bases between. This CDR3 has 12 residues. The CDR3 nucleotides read TGTGCCAGCAGCCTCCCTACCACTGAAGCTTTCTTT. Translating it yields CASSLPTTEAFF. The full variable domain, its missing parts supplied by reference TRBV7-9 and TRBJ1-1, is DTGVSQNPRHKITKRGQNVTFRCDPISEHNRLYWYRQTLGQGPEFLTYFQNEAQLEKSRLLSDRFSAERPKGSFSTLEIQRTEQGDSAMYLCASSLPTTEAFFGQGTRLTVV.

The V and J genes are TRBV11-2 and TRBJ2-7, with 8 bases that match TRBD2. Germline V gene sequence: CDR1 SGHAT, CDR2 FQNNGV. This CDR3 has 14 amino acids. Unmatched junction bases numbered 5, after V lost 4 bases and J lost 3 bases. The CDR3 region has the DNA TGTGCCAGCAGCTCGGGACTAGGGATCTACGAGCAGTACTTC. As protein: CASSSGLGIYEQYF.

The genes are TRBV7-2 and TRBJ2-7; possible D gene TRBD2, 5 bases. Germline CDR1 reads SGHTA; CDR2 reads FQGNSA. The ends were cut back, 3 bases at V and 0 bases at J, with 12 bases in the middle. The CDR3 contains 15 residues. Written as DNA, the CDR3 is TGTGCCAGCAGCTTTTTGGGAGCGAGCTCCTACGAGCAGTACTTC. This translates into CASSFLGASSYEQYF.

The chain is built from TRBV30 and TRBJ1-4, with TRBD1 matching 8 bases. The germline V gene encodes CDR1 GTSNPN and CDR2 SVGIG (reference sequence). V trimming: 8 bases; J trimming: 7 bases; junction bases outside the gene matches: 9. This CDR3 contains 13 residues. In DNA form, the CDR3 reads TGTGCCAGAATGGACAGGGCGAGTGAAAAACTGTTTTTT. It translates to CARMDRASEKLFF.

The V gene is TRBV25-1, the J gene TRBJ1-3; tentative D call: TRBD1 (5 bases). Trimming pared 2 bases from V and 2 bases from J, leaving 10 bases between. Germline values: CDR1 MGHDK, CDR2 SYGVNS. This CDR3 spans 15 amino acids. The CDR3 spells CASSETRGTGNTIYF. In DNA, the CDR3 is TGTGCCAGCAGTGAAACGAGGGGAACTGGAAACACCATATATTTT.

The CDR3 nucleotides read TGCGCCAGCAGCTTTGGGGATCCGGGACTAGCGGGATTTGAGCCCTATGAGCAGTTCTTC. This sequence encodes CASSFGDPGLAGFEPYEQFF. The genes are TRBV5-1 and TRBJ2-1; 13 bases fit TRBD2. The CDR3 runs 20 residues. Trimming cost V 2 bases and J 8 bases; bases outside gene matches: 19. Germline loops: CDR1 SGHRS, CDR2 YFSETQ.

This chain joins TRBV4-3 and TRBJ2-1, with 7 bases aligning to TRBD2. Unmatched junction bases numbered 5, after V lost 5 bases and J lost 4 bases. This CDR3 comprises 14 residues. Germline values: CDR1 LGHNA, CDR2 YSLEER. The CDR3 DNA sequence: TGCGCCAGCAGCGTAGGGACTATATACAATGAGCAGTTCTTC. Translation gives CASSVGTIYNEQFF.

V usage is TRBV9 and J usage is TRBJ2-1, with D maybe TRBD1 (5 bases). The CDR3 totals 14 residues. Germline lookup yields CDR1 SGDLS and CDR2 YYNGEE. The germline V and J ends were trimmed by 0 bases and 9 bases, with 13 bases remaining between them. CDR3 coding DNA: TGTGCCAGCAGCGTAGAGGGGCTATCGATTGAGCAGTTCTTC. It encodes CASSVEGLSIEQFF.

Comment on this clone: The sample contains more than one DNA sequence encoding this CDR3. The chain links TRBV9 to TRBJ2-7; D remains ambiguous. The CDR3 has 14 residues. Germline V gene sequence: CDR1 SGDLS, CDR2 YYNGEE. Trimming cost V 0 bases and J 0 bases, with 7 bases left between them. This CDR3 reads CASSVDPSSYEQYF. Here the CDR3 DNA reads TGTGCCAGCAGCGTAGATCCTAGCTCCTACGAGCAGTACTTC.

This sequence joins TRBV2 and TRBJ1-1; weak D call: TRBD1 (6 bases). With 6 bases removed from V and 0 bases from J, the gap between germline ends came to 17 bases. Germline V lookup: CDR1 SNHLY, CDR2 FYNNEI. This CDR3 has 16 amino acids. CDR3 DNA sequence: TGTGCCAGCAGCTGGGAAGGGGGTAGGGTGAACACTGAAGCTTTCTTT. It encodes CASSWEGGRVNTEAFF. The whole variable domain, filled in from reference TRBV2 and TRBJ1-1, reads EPEVTQTPSHQVTQMGQEVILRCVPISNHLYFYWYRQILGQKVEFLVSFYNNEISEKSEIFDDQFSVERPDGSNFTLKIRSTKLEDSAMYFCASSWEGGRVNTEAFFGQGTRLTVV.

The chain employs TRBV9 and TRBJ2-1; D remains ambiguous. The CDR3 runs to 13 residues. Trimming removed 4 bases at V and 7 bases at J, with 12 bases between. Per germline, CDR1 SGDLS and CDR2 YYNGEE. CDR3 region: CASSYQTRNEQFF. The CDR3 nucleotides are TGTGCCAGCAGCTACCAAACGAGGAATGAGCAGTTCTTC.

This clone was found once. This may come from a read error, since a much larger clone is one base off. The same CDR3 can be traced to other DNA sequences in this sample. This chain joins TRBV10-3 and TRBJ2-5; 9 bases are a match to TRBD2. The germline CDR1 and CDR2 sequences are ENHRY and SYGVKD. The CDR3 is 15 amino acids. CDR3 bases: TGCGCCACACAGGACAGCGGGGGGTCGTGGGAGACCCAGTACTTC. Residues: CATQDSGGSWETQYF.

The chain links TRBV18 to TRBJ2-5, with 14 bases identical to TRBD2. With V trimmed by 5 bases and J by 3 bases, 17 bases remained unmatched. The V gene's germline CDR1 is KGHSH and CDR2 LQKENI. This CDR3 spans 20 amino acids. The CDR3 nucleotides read TGTGCCAGCTCAAAGACGCCGGGACTAGCGGGAGAAGGGACCGAAGAGACCCAGTACTTC. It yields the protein CASSKTPGLAGEGTEETQYF.

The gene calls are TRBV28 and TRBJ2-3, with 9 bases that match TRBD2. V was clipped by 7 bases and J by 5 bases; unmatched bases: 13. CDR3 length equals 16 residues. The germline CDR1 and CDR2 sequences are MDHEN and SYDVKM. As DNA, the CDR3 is TGTGCCAGCACGCTAGCGACTAGCGGAGTCATAGATACGCAGTATTTT. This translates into CASTLATSGVIDTQYF. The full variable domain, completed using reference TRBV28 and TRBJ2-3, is DVKVTQSSRYLVKRTGEKVFLECVQDMDHENMFWYRQDPGLGLRLIYFSYDVKMKEKGDIPEGYSVSREKKERFSLILESASTNQTSMYLCASTLATSGVIDTQYFGPGTRLTVL.

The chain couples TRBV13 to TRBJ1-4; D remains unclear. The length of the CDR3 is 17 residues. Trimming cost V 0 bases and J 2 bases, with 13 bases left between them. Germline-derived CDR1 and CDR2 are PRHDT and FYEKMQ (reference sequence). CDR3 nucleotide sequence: TGTGCCAGCAGCTTAGGATTGAGGGCTTGGACTAATGAAAAACTGTTTTTT. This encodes CASSLGLRAWTNEKLFF. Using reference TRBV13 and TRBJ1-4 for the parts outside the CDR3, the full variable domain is AAGVIQSPRHLIKEKRETATLKCYPIPRHDTVYWYQQGPGQDPQFLISFYEKMQSDKGSIPDRFSAQQFSDYHSELNMSSLELGDSALYFCASSLGLRAWTNEKLFFGSGTQLSVL.

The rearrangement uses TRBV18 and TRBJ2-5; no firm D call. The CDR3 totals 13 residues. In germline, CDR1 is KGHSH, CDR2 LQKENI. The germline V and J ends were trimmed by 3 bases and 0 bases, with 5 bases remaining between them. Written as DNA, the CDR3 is TGTGCCAGCTCACCGTACTACCAAGAGACCCAGTACTTC. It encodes CASSPYYQETQYF.

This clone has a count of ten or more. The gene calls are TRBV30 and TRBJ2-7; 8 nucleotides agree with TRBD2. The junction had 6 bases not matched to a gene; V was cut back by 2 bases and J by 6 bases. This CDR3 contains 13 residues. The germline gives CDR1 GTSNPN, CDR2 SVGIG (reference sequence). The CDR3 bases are TGTGCCTGGAGTAGGGGCGGGAGGATCGAGCAGTACTTC. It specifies CAWSRGGRIEQYF.

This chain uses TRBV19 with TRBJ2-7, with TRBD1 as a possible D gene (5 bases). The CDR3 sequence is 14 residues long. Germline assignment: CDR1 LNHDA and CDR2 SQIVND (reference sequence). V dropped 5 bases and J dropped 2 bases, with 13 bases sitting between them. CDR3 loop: CASSQPGQTYEQYF. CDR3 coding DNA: TGTGCCAGTAGTCAACCAGGGCAGACCTACGAGCAGTACTTC.